A single sample gave rise to the 21 T cell receptor beta chains below, sequenced in a study of shared clonotypes between healthy human individuals (dated by TCRdb to 2019 to 2021). The method behind the library was the immunoSEQ multiplex PCR assay. The immuneACCESS repertoire file appears here via TCRdb, limited to in-frame rearrangements. These files lack a portion of the clones; in checked studies, under half of the deficit traces to unresolved V genes, and the cause of the others is not known. Across this sample there are 500,000 to 700,000 clones, with around 95% seen only once. The leading ten clones occupy over 0.1% of the sample. CD8 naive samples were obtained by positive selection for CCR7 among CD45RO-negative cells, yielding a CD45RA+CCR7+ population from which TemRA cells were excluded. The material sequenced was naive CD8+ T cells sorted from blood. The label giving this sample's cell subset or site can be read as: CD45RA+CCR7+. These receptors came from a woman aged 25 to 39 in good health.

The chain is built from TRBV28 and TRBJ1-1, with D perhaps TRBD1 (5 bases). The CDR3 loop spans 14 amino acids. Trimming took off 2 bases at V and 11 bases at J, with 18 bases between the two ends. Germline assignment: CDR1 MDHEN and CDR2 SYDVKM. As DNA, the CDR3 is TGTGCCAGCAGTTTACTTGGGGGTTCCTATCGGGCTTTCTTT. It translates to CASSLLGGSYRAFF.

J is TRBJ2-6 and V is TRBV5-4; unclear D gene. The CDR3 spans 19 residues. Trimming cost V 0 bases and J 0 bases, with 16 bases left between them. Germline-derived CDR1 and CDR2 are SGHNT and YYREEE (reference sequence). The CDR3 nucleotides read TGTGCCAGCAGCTTGGGCTTTACTTGGCAGCACTCTGGGGCCAACGTCCTGACTTTC. As protein: CASSLGFTWQHSGANVLTF.

J is TRBJ1-4 and V is TRBV13; 8 nucleotides match TRBD1. The CDR3 sequence is 15 residues long. Trimming removed 5 bases from V and 5 bases from J; junction bases left unmatched: 7. Per germline, CDR1 PRHDT and CDR2 FYEKMQ (reference sequence). The CDR3 bases are TGTGCCAGCAGCCGAAAGGGGACAGGCAATGAAAAACTGTTTTTT. It codes for CASSRKGTGNEKLFF.

The V gene is TRBV27, the J gene TRBJ2-3; TRBD2 aligns across 8 bases. Germline V lookup: CDR1 MNHEY, CDR2 SMNVEV (reference sequence). The CDR3 length is 17 residues. Trimming at V came to 4 bases and at J to 3 bases, leaving 12 bases not matched to a gene. The CDR3 protein is CASSWVGRAGPTDTQYF. CDR3 DNA sequence: TGTGCCAGCAGTTGGGTCGGGAGGGCCGGTCCGACAGATACGCAGTATTTT.

The V call is TRBV5-4, the J call TRBJ2-1, with TRBD1 matching over 7 bases. The V segment lost 5 bases and the J segment 9 bases; nucleotides outside the gene matches: 8. The CDR3 extends over 13 amino acids. In germline, CDR1 is SGHNT, CDR2 YYREEE (reference sequence). The CDR3: CASRSTGAGEQFF. CDR3 bases: TGTGCCAGCAGATCAACAGGGGCTGGTGAGCAGTTCTTC.

The V and J genes are TRBV27 and TRBJ1-5; the D gene is possibly TRBD1 (6 bases). CDR1 and CDR2 (germline): MNHEY, SMNVEV (reference sequence). The length of the CDR3 is 14 residues. Trimming took 7 bases from V and 0 from J, leaving 10 bases between them. DNA of the CDR3: TGTGCCAGCAAGACACAGGGTAGCAATCAGCCCCAGCATTTT. This gives the protein CASKTQGSNQPQHF.

CDR3 DNA: TGTGCCAGCAGATTTACGGGGACTGCCCCAGATACGCAGTATTTT. This gives the protein CASRFTGTAPDTQYF. The V gene is TRBV27, the J gene TRBJ2-3; D might be TRBD2 (6 bases). Germline V gene data show CDR1 as MNHEY and CDR2 as SMNVEV (reference sequence). V lost 6 bases and J lost 4, with 17 bases in between. The CDR3 runs to 15 residues.

The chain is built from TRBV15 and TRBJ2-7, with 13 positions matching TRBD2. The CDR3 is 16 residues long. Germline V gives CDR1 LNHNV, CDR2 YYDKDF (reference sequence). Unmatched junction bases numbered 5, after V lost 1 base and J lost 5 bases. In DNA, the CDR3 is TGTGCCACCAGCAGAGCGACTAGCGGGAGGAGGGACGAGCAGTACTTC. It specifies CATSRATSGRRDEQYF.

The J gene is TRBJ1-5, the V gene TRBV28; D gene unclear. V lost 5 bases and J lost 1, with 12 bases in between. The CDR3 covers 15 residues. From germline, CDR1 is MDHEN and CDR2 SYDVKM. The CDR3 reads CASSEVRLSNQPQHF. CDR3 coding DNA: TGTGCCAGCAGTGAGGTTCGTTTGAGCAATCAGCCCCAGCATTTT.

This rearrangement joins TRBV6-5 to TRBJ2-5; D possibly matches TRBD1 or TRBD2 (5 bases each). The end of the DNA aligns better with TRBJ2-7, so the J call may be wrong. The length of the CDR3 is 15 residues. CDR1 and CDR2 from the germline V gene are MNHEY and SVGAGI. Here the CDR3 reads CASSYFSGEGYEQYF. DNA of the CDR3: TGTGCCAGCAGTTACTTCAGCGGAGAGGGGTACGAGCAGTACTTC.

This clone is a singleton in its sample. Written as DNA, the CDR3 is TGTGCCAGCAGCGTAGACGAGTTTCGCGAGGACGAGCAGTACTTC. This gives the protein CASSVDEFREDEQYF. The chain carries TRBV9 and TRBJ2-7; no clear D gene. Per germline, CDR1 SGDLS and CDR2 YYNGEE. The CDR3 totals 15 residues. Trimming removed 0 bases at V and 5 bases at J, with 15 bases between.

The CDR3 sequence is CAWSVDVAAYEQYF. The CDR3 bases are TGTGCCTGGAGTGTCGATGTGGCGGCCTACGAGCAGTACTTC. The chain is built from TRBV30 and TRBJ2-7; D is uncertain. CDR1 and CDR2 from the germline V gene are GTSNPN and SVGIG (reference sequence). The CDR3 length is 14 residues. Trimming shortened V by 0 bases and J by 2 bases, and 11 bases separated the two germline ends.

This clone was detected once. At the DNA level, this CDR3 is encoded by other sequences in the same sample as well. This sequence joins TRBV28 and TRBJ2-2; D possibly uses TRBD1 or TRBD2 (5 bases each). The CDR3 runs to 14 residues. The V gene's germline CDR1 is MDHEN and CDR2 SYDVKM. Trimming stripped 3 bases from V and 5 bases from J, with 10 bases between. DNA of the CDR3: TGTGCCAGCAGTTTGGCAGGGAGTACCGGGGAGCTGTTTTTT. Protein: CASSLAGSTGELFF.

This chain connects TRBV28 to TRBJ1-1; D remains ambiguous. CDR3 length: 14 amino acids. The germline V and J ends were trimmed by 5 bases and 1 base, with 11 bases remaining between them. CDR1 and CDR2 from the germline V gene are MDHEN and SYDVKM. The chain's CDR3 is CASSRATSNTEAFF. The CDR3 DNA reads TGTGCCAGCAGTAGAGCGACGTCGAACACTGAAGCTTTCTTT.

Written as DNA, the CDR3 is TGTGCCAGCAGTGAAAATGGGGATCACAATCAGCCCCAGCATTTT. Its translation: CASSENGDHNQPQHF. The chain is built from TRBV25-1 and TRBJ1-5; D unresolved. V was shortened by 2 bases and J by 3 bases, with 11 bases between the two germline ends. Per the germline V gene, CDR1 is MGHDK and CDR2 is SYGVNS. This CDR3 contains 15 residues. The full variable domain, its missing parts supplied by reference TRBV25-1 and TRBJ1-5, is EADIYQTPRYLVIGTGKKITLECSQTMGHDKMYWYQQDPGMELHLIHYSYGVNSTEKGDLSSESTVSRIRTEHFPLTLESARPSHTSQYLCASSENGDHNQPQHFGDGTRLSIL.

This clone was picked up a small number of times. This chain links TRBV30 with TRBJ2-7; tentatively, D is TRBD1 or TRBD2 (6 bases each). The germline CDR1 and CDR2 sequences are GTSNPN and SVGIG (reference sequence). The CDR3 contains 14 residues. The V end lost 4 bases, the J end lost 2 bases, and 15 bases lay between the germline ends. The CDR3: CAWIGGGGAYEQYF. DNA of the CDR3: TGTGCCTGGATTGGTGGAGGGGGAGCCTACGAGCAGTACTTC. The full variable domain, completed using reference TRBV30 and TRBJ2-7, is SQTIHQWPATLVQPVGSPLSLECTVEGTSNPNLYWYRQAAGRGLQLLFYSVGIGQISSEVPQNLSASRPQDRQFILSSKKLLLSDSGFYLCAWIGGGGAYEQYFGPGTRLTVT.

A single count supports this clone. The chain recombines TRBV9 with TRBJ2-7, with D possibly called TRBD1 or TRBD2 (5 bases each). V was pared by 4 bases and J by 4 bases, with 21 bases between. The CDR3 length is 16 residues. CDR1 is SGDLS and CDR2 is YYNGEE in the germline V gene. The chain's CDR3 is CASSPGWGRDQYEQYF. CDR3 coding DNA: TGTGCCAGCAGCCCGGGGTGGGGACGGGATCAGTACGAGCAGTACTTC.

The chain couples TRBV7-9 to TRBJ1-1, with unresolved D. The V gene's germline CDR1 is SEHNR and CDR2 FQNEAQ (reference sequence). CDR3 length equals 15 residues. Trimming cost V 4 bases and J 3 bases, with 15 bases left between them. The CDR3 protein is CASSSSKDGHTEAFF. The CDR3 nucleotides are TGTGCCAGCAGCTCATCAAAGGACGGCCACACTGAAGCTTTCTTT.

This sequence joins TRBV19 and TRBJ2-5, with D maybe TRBD2 (6 bases). The J call may be incorrect, as the DNA end agrees better with TRBJ2-7. In germline, CDR1 is LNHDA, CDR2 SQIVND (reference sequence). The CDR3 consists of 14 residues. The CDR3 sequence: CASSGGSSGYEQYF. The CDR3 nucleotides read TGTGCCAGTAGTGGGGGTAGTAGCGGCTACGAGCAGTACTTC.

The J gene is TRBJ2-7, the V gene TRBV7-6; D may be TRBD1 (6 bases). Trimming left V 4 bases short and J 3 bases short, with 13 bases between. Germline V CDR1 and CDR2: SGHVS, FNYEAQ. The length of the CDR3 is 14 residues. The CDR3 DNA follows: TGTGCCAGCAGCTCCAATCAAGGGGGCTACGAGCAGTACTTC. It translates to CASSSNQGGYEQYF. Full variable domain (outside the CDR3, taken from reference TRBV7-6 and TRBJ2-7): GAGVSQSPRYKVTKRGQDVALRCDPISGHVSLYWYRQALGQGPEFLTYFNYEAQQDKSGLPNDRFSAERPEGSISTLTIQRTEQRDSAMYRCASSSNQGGYEQYFGPGTRLTVT.

This chain links TRBV28 with TRBJ1-1; no reliable D call. Trimming left V 6 bases short and J 8 bases short, with 19 bases between. The CDR3 extends over 14 amino acids. The germline V gene has CDR1 MDHEN and CDR2 SYDVKM. CDR3 in DNA: TGTGCCAGCAGGCTAGAGTCCGTACTAGGGGAAGCTTTCTTT. Its protein is CASRLESVLGEAFF.